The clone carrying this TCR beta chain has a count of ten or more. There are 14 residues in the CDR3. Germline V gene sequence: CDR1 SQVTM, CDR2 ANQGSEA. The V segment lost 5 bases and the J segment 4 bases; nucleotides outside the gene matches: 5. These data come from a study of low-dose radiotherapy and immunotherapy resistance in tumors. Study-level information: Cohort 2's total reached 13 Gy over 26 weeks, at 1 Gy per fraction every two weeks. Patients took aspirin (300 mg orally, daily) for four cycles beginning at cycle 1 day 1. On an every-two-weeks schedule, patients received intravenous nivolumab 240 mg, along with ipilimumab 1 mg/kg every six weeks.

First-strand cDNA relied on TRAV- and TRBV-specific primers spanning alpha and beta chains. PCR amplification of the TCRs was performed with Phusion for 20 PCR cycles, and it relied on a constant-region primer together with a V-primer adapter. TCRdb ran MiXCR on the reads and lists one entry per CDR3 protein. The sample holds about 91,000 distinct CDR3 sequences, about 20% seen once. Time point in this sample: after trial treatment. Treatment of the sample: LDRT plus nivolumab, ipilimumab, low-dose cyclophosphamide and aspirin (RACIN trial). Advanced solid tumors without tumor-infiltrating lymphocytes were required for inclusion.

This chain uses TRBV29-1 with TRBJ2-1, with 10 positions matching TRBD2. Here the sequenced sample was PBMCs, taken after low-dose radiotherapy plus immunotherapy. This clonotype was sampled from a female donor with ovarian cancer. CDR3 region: CSVRERGGYNEQFF. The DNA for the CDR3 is TGCAGCGTTCGGGAGCGGGGGGGTTACAATGAGCAGTTCTTC.